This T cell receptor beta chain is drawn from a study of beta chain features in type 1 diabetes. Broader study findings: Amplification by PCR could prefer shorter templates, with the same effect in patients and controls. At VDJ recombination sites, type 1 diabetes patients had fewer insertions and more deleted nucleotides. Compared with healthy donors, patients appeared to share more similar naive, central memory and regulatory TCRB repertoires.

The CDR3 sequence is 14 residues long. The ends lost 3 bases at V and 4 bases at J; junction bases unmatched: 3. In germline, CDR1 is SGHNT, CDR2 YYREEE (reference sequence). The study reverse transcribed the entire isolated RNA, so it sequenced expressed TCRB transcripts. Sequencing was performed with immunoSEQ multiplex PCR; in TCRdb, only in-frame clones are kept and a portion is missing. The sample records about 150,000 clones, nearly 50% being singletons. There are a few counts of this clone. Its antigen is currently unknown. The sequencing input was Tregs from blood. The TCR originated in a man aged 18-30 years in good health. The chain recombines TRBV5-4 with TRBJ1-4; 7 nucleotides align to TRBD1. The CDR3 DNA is TGTGCCAGCAGCTGGACAGGCGGTAATGAAAAACTGTTTTTT. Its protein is CASSWTGGNEKLFF.